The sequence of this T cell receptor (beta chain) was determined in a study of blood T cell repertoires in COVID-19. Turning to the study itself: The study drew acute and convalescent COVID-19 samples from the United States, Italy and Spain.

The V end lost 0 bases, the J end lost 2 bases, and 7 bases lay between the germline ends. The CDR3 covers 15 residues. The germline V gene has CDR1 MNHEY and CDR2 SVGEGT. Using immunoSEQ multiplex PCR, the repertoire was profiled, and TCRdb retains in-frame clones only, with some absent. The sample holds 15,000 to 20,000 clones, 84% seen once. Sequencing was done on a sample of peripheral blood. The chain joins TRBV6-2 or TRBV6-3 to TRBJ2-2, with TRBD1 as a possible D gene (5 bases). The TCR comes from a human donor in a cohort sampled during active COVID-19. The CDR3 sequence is CASSYSTVNTGELFF. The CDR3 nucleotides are TGTGCCAGCAGTTACTCGACAGTAAACACCGGGGAGCTGTTTTTT.